This T cell receptor (beta chain) was observed in a study of PD-1 blockade in classical Hodgkin lymphoma. Study-wide results and limits: Significant TCR diversity gains by C4D1 occurred in CD4+ but not CD8+ cells.

Using immunoSEQ multiplex PCR, the repertoire was profiled, and TCRdb retains in-frame clones only, with some absent. The data hold 98,000 or so clones, with 70% to 90% observed a single time. As for this clone: Its antigen is still unknown.

Exposure to brentuximab vedotin varied, and each patient had relapsed following autologous stem cell transplantation. The CDR3 is made up of 17 amino acids. Unmatched junction bases numbered 7, after V lost 2 bases and J lost 0 bases. Germline-derived CDR1 and CDR2 are MGHRA and YSYEKL. The gene calls are TRBV4-1 and TRBJ2-1; 7 bases map to TRBD2. Sequencing used peripheral blood mononuclear cells (PBMCs), obtained before the second cycle of nivolumab. This clonotype was sampled from a human donor with classical Hodgkin lymphoma. In DNA form, the CDR3 reads TGCGCCAGCAGCCAATACATCGCTAGCGGCTCCTACAATGAGCAGTTCTTC. It codes for CASSQYIASGSYNEQFF.